The entry that follows covers one T cell receptor beta chain sequence. The target antigen is unknown. TCRdb redid the calling of the RT-PCR reads with MiXCR, one entry per CDR3 protein. The table lists hundreds of thousands of distinct CDR3 sequences, approximately 15% of them singletons. This sample stems from a study of response to subunit inactivated influenza vaccine. Study results and caveats: With each seasonal influenza vaccination, the authors suggested, few new T cells are recruited.

Germline assignment: CDR1 SEHNR and CDR2 FQNEAQ (reference sequence). This CDR3 region has 12 residues. Trimming left V 1 base short and J 5 bases short, with 6 bases between. The receptor's source is a man aged 45-65 years who received an inactivated influenza vaccine. V and J are TRBV7-9 and TRBJ2-7, with D possibly TRBD1 on 5 matching bases. The starting material was PBMCs from blood, obtained around 15 days before vaccination. The CDR3 coding sequence is TGTGCCAGCAGCTTAGTCAGGGACGAGCAGTACTTC. It translates to CASSLVRDEQYF.